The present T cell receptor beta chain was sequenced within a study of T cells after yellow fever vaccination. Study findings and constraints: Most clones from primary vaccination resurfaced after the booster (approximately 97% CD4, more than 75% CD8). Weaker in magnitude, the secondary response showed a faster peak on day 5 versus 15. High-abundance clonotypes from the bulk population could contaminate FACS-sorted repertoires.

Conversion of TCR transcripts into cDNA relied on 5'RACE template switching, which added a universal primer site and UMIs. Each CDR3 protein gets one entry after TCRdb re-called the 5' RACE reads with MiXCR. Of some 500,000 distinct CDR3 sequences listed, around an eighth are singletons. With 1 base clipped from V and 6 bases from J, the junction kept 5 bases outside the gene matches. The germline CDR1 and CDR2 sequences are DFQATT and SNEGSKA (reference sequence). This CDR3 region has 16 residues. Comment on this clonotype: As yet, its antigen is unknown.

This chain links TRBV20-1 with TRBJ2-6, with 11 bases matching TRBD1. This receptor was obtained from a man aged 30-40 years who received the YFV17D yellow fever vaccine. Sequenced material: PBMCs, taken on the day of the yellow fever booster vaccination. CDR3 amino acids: CSARGTGGAEANVLTF. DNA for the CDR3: TGCAGTGCTAGAGGGACAGGGGGCGCCGAGGCCAACGTCCTGACTTTC.